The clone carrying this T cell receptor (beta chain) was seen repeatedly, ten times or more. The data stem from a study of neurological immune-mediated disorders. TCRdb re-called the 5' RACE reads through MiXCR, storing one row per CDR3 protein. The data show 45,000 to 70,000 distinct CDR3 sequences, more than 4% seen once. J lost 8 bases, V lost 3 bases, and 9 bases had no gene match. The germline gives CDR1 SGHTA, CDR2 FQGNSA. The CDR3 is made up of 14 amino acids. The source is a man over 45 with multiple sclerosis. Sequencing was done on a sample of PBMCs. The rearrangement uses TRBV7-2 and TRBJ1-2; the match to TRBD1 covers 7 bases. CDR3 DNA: TGTGCCAGCAGCTTTCGTACAGGGGTAGAGGGCTACACCTTC. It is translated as CASSFRTGVEGYTF.